The clone carrying this T cell receptor beta chain came up once. Its antigen is not identified. This specimen belongs to a study of shared clonotypes between healthy human individuals. Points from the study as a whole: Clonotype sharing across a few donors was observed for around 5% of naive CD4 clonotypes. Despite large depth, sorted-subset datasets appeared incompletely sequenced.

V dropped 0 bases and J dropped 5 bases, with 9 bases sitting between them. Germline V CDR1 and CDR2: SGHRS, YFSETQ. This CDR3 contains 13 residues. The data were produced by immunoSEQ multiplex PCR, yet TCRdb's version contains in-frame clones alone and is incomplete. The sample includes a few million clones, approximately 92% of them seen just once. This receptor was obtained from a man between 18 and 29 years old in good health. The V and J genes are TRBV5-1 and TRBJ2-7, with D uncertain. The sequenced sample was naive CD4+ T cells sorted from blood. The subset: CD45RA+ positively selected. CDR3 amino acids: CASSLVPADEQYF. CDR3 sequence (DNA): TGCGCCAGCAGCTTGGTGCCAGCAGACGAGCAGTACTTC. The full variable domain, rest sourced from reference TRBV5-1 and TRBJ2-7, is KAGVTQTPRYLIKTRGQQVTLSCSPISGHRSVSWYQQTPGQGLQFLFEYFSETQRNKGNFPGRFSGRQFSNSRSEMNVSTLELGDSALYLCASSLVPADEQYFGPGTRLTVT.